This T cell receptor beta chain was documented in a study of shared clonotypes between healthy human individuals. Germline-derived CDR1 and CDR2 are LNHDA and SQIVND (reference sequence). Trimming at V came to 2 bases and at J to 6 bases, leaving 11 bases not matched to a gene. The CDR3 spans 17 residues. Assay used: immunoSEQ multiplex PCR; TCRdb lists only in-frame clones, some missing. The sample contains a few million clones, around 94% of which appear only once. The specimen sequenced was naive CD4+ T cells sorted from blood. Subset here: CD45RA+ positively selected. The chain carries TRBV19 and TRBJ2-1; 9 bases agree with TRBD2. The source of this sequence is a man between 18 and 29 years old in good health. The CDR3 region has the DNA TGTGCCAGTAGTATATTCAGCGGGGGGCCGTCTGGCAATGAGCAGTTCTTC. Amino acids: CASSIFSGGPSGNEQFF.